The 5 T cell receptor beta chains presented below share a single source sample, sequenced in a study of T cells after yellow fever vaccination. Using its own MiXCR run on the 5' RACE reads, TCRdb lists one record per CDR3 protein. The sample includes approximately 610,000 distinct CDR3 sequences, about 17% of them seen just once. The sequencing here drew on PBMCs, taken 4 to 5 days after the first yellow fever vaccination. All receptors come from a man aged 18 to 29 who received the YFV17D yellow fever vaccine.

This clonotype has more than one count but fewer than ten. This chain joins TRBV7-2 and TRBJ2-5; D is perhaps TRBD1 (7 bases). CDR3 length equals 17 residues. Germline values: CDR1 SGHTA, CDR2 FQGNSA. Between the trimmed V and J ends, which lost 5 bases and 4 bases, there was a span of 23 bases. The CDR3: CASSGLTGDSHGETQYF. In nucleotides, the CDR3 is TGTGCCAGCAGCGGGCTTACAGGGGACTCCCACGGAGAGACCCAGTACTTC.

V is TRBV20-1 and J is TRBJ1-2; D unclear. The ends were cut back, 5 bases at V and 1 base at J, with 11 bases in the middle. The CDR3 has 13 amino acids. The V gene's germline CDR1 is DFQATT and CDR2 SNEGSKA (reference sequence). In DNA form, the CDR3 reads TGCAGTGCTTCGGCAGACTATAACTATGGCTACACCTTC. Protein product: CSASADYNYGYTF.

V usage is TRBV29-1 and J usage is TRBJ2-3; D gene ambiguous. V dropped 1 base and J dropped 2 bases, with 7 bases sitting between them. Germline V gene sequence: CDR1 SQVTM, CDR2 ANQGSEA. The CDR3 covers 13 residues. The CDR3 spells CSVEGSYTDTQYF. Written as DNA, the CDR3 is TGCAGCGTTGAAGGGAGTTACACAGATACGCAGTATTTT.

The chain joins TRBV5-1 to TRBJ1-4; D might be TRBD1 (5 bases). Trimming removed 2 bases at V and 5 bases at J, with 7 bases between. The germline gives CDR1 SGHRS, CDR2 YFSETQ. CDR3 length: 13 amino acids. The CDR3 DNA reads TGCGCCAGCAGCTTCGAGGGGAATGAAAAACTGTTTTTT. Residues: CASSFEGNEKLFF.

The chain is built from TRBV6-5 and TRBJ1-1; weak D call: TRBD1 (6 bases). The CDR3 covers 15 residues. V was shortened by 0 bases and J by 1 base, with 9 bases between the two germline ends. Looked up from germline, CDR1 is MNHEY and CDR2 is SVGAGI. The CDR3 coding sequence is TGTGCCAGCAGTTACTCCGGGACAACGAACACTGAAGCTTTCTTT. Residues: CASSYSGTTNTEAFF.